The clone carrying this T cell receptor beta chain has just a few counts. The antigen remains undetermined. The Oncomine TCR Beta short-read assay was applied to DNA of cultured CD4+ T cells. Genomic DNA was drawn out of CD4+ T cells grown in culture. From the PCR reads, TCRdb called clonotypes with MiXCR, one entry per CDR3 protein. This table holds fewer than 13,000 distinct CDR3 sequences, 25% to 40% found once. The record originates from a study of vaccination and CD4 T cells after COVID-19. Noted treatment: approximately 9-day PBMC culture with coronavirus spike peptide pools or control peptides (ViraFEST assay). The CDR3 has 16 residues. V lost 0 bases, J lost 7 bases, and 9 bases stayed unmatched. Germline V gives CDR1 ENHRY, CDR2 SYGVKD.

This receptor was obtained from a human donor who had recovered from COVID-19. The sequenced sample was CD4+ T cells from blood, cultured in vitro. The rearrangement uses TRBV10-3 and TRBJ2-7; 10 bases line up with TRBD1. In nucleotides, the CDR3 is TGTGCCATCAGTGAGTCTGTGACAGGGGGCGTTGGGGAGCAGTACTTC. It is translated as CAISESVTGGVGEQYF.